Listed below are T cell receptor beta chains from one sample, sequenced in a study of T cell clones after liver transplantation. The table came from immunoSEQ multiplex PCR; TCRdb's copy has only in-frame clones and leaves some out. Of about 100,000 clones listed, 80% to 85% are singletons. The source material was CD4+ T cells from blood, sampled before liver transplant. The receptors here all came from a human donor who received a liver transplant. CDR3s include the opening cysteine and the closing phenylalanine or tryptophan. D genes are given only for firm matches. The size entry is marked missing in some rows and otherwise reads once, few, many or a size class.

clone_size j_call d_call v_call cdr3_nt cdr3_aa
- TRBJ1-4 - TRBV5-1 TGCGCCAGCACGCCCCGCAGCGGGGGTGAAAAACTGTTTTTT CASTPRSGGEKLFF
- TRBJ1-4 - TRBV6-5 TGTGCCAGCAGTTACTCGGGGGCCCCCAGTGAAAAACTGTTTTTT CASSYSGAPSEKLFF
- TRBJ2-3 - TRBV5-1 TGCGCCAGCAGCTTCGGGGCCCCCACAGATACGCAGTATTTT CASSFGAPTDTQYF
- TRBJ1-5 - TRBV5-1 TGCGCCAGCAGCTACGAACCGGGTCAGCCCCAGCATTTT CASSYEPGQPQHF
- TRBJ2-1 - TRBV5-6 TGTGCCAGCAGCCTGAGAGGTACCGCAGGCAATGAGCAGTTCTTC CASSLRGTAGNEQFF
- TRBJ2-1 TRBD2 TRBV5-1 TGCGCCAGCAGCTTAGGAACTAGCGGAAACAATGAGCAGTTCTTC CASSLGTSGNNEQFF
- TRBJ2-7 - TRBV6-1 TGTGCCAGCAGTGTTGCCCACGAGCAGTACTTC CASSVAHEQYF
- TRBJ2-5 - TRBV5-1 TGCGCCAGCAGCTTGAGGGGGGGCGAAGAGACCCAGTACTTC CASSLRGGEETQYF
- TRBJ2-1 - TRBV4-1 TGCGCCAGCAGCCAAGATAGGGTTAGGAATGAGCAGTTCTTC CASSQDRVRNEQFF
- TRBJ2-7 - TRBV5-5 TGTGCCAGCAGCTTGGCGTACGAGCAGTACTTC CASSLAYEQYF
- TRBJ2-6 TRBD2 TRBV27 TGTGCCAGCAGCGGGGGGGCGCTGATTGGGGCCAACGTCCTGACTTTC CASSGGALIGANVLTF
few TRBJ2-1 - TRBV5-8 TGTGCCAGCAGCTTGGTGAGGCTTCTTTCCTACAATGAGCAGTTCTTC CASSLVRLLSYNEQFF
once TRBJ1-5 TRBD1 TRBV7-2 TGTGCCAGCAGCTTAGAATCAGGGACAGGGGCTTTTCAGCCCCAGCATTTT CASSLESGTGAFQPQHF
- TRBJ2-1 TRBD1 TRBV29-1 TGCAGCGTTGAAGGGACAGGGGGCCATGAGCAGTTCTTC CSVEGTGGHEQFF
few TRBJ1-2 - TRBV18 TGTGCCAGCTCACCCGTCCCGGACAACCATGGCTACACCTTC CASSPVPDNHGYTF
few TRBJ2-7 TRBD1 TRBV7-6 TGTGCCAGCAGCTCCTCCTGGGACAGGGACTACGAGCAGTACTTC CASSSSWDRDYEQYF
- TRBJ2-7 TRBD2 TRBV7-2 TGTGCCAGCAGCTTATATAGCGGGGGGAGCTACGAGCAGTACTTC CASSLYSGGSYEQYF
- TRBJ2-5 TRBD1 TRBV29-1 TGCAGCGTTGCGCAGGGGGCGGGAGAGACCCAGTACTTC CSVAQGAGETQYF
once TRBJ1-5 TRBD1 TRBV19 TGTGCCAGTAGGGGGGACAGGGGGTTCAATCAGCCCCAGCATTTT CASRGDRGFNQPQHF
- TRBJ2-7 - TRBV2 TGTGCCAGCAGTGTATGGGACCCACGCTACGAGCAGTACTTC CASSVWDPRYEQYF